Following are 5 T cell receptor beta chains from one sample sequenced in a study of cytomegalovirus exposure and HLA in healthy donors. 60 Vbeta and 13 Jbeta primers were used in PCR. Data came from immunoSEQ multiplex PCR; TCRdb stores just in-frame clones and leaves some out. The sample yields around 150,000 clones, about 85% seen once. Sequenced: PBMCs. These receptors came from a human donor in good health.

This clone appeared a single time. The CDR3: CASSSLTGDTGELFF. In nucleotides, the CDR3 is TGTGCCAGCAGCTCTTTGACAGGGGACACCGGGGAGCTGTTTTTT. J is TRBJ2-2 and V is TRBV7-9; 8 nucleotides line up with TRBD1. The CDR3 is made up of 15 amino acids. CDR1 is SEHNR, CDR2 FQNEAQ, per germline (reference sequence). With V trimmed by 4 bases and J by 3 bases, 4 bases remained unmatched. Using reference TRBV7-9 and TRBJ2-2 for the parts outside the CDR3, the full variable domain is DTGVSQNPRHKITKRGQNVTFRCDPISEHNRLYWYRQTLGQGPEFLTYFQNEAQLEKSRLLSDRFSAERPKGSFSTLEIQRTEQGDSAMYLCASSSLTGDTGELFFGEGSRLTVL.

Here the CDR3 DNA reads TGCGCCAGCAGCTTGGGACAGAATTACAATGAGCAGTTCTTC. Encoded protein: CASSLGQNYNEQFF. V usage is TRBV5-1 and J usage is TRBJ2-1; a possible D gene is TRBD1 (5 bases). The CDR3 has 14 amino acids. V was shortened by 0 bases and J by 4 bases, with 8 bases between the two germline ends. Germline CDR1 and CDR2: SGHRS and YFSETQ.

V is TRBV5-6 and J is TRBJ1-1; 7 nucleotides line up with TRBD1. Germline V gene lookup returns CDR1 SGHDT and CDR2 YYEEEE. The CDR3 sequence is 17 residues long. The trim removed 2 bases at V and 6 bases at J, leaving 16 bases unmatched. The CDR3, as DNA: TGTGCCAGCAGCTTCGGACAGGTTCGATCCTGGTCCGCTGAAGCTTTCTTT. This codes for CASSFGQVRSWSAEAFF.

V gene TRBV6-1 combines with J gene TRBJ2-7, with D perhaps matching TRBD1 (5 bases). Per germline, CDR1 MNHNS and CDR2 SASEGT. CDR3 length: 14 residues. V lost 3 bases and J lost 4, with 13 bases in between. CDR3 DNA sequence: TGTGCCAGCAGTGACGCGCAGGGTCTTTACGAGCAGTACTTC. Residues: CASSDAQGLYEQYF.

The chain employs TRBV5-6 and TRBJ2-5; 8 bases line up with TRBD1. The length of the CDR3 is 14 residues. CDR1 is SGHDT and CDR2 is YYEEEE in the germline V gene. After removal of 4 bases from V and 5 bases from J, the junction contained 7 bases not matched to a gene. The CDR3 loop is CASSRTGFAETQYF. The CDR3 DNA is TGTGCCAGCAGCAGGACAGGGTTCGCGGAGACCCAGTACTTC.